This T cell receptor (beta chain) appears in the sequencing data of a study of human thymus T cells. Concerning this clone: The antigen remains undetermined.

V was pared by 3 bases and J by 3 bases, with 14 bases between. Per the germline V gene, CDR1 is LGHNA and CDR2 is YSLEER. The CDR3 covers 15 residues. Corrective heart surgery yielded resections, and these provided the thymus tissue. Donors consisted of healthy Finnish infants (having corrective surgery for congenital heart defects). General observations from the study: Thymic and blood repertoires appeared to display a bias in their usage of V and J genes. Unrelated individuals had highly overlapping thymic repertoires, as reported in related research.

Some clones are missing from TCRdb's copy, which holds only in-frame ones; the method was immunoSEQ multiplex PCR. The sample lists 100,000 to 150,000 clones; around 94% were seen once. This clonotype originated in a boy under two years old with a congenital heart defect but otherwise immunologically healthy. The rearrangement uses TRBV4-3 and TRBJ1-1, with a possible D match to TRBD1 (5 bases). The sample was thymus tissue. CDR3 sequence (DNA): TGCGCCAGCAGCCAGGGCATCAGGGCCGACACTGAAGCTTTCTTT. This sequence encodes CASSQGIRADTEAFF.